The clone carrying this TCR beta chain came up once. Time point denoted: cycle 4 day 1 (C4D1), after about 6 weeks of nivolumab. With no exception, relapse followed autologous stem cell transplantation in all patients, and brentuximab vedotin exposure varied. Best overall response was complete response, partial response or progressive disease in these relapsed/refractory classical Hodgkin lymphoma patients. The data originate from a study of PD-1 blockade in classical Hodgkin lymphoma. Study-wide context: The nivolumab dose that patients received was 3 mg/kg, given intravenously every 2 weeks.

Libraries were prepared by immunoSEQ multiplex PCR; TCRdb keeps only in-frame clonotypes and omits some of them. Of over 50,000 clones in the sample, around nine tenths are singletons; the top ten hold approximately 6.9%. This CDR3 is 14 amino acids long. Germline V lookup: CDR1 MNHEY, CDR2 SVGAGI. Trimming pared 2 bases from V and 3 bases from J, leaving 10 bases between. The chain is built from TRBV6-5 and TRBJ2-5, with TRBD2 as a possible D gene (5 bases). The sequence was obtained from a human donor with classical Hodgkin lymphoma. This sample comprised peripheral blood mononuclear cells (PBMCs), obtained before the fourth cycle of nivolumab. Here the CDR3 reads CASSYLSGEETQYF. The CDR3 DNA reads TGTGCCAGCAGTTACCTCTCCGGGGAAGAGACCCAGTACTTC.